The source of this T cell receptor beta chain is a study of blood T cell repertoires in COVID-19. Study-wide background: Samples representing acute and convalescent COVID-19 were sourced from the United States, Italy and Spain. PBMCs, B-cell-depleted T cells, or T cells provided the cDNA or gDNA that made up the material.

In the original analysis: Reference gene primer amplification in the assay estimated nucleated cell counts. Produced via immunoSEQ multiplex PCR; TCRdb's table is partial and in-frame only. V, J and clone size derive from that table, while D and trimming were established from the DNA sequence. The table includes approximately 250,000 clones, over 75% detected once. This CDR3 has 16 amino acids. Per the germline V gene, CDR1 is MDHEN and CDR2 is SYDVKM. With V trimmed by 8 bases and J by 1 base, 11 bases remained unmatched. The TCR sequence derives from a human donor in a cohort sampled during active COVID-19. The sample was peripheral blood. This chain joins TRBV28 and TRBJ1-1; 9 bases map to TRBD1. The DNA for the CDR3 is TGTGCCAGCCGAACGCCGGGACAGGGATCGAACACTGAAGCTTTCTTT. Translating it yields CASRTPGQGSNTEAFF.